This is a list of T cell receptor beta chains from one sample in a study of cytomegalovirus exposure and HLA in healthy donors. Assay: immunoSEQ multiplex PCR; the TCRdb copy retains only in-frame clones and omits some. The table records 120,000 to 150,000 clones, over 75% of them present only once. The source material was PBMCs. The receptors stem from a man between 25 and 39 years old in good health and CMV-seropositive. CDR3s include the opening cysteine and the closing phenylalanine or tryptophan. The D gene is left open where the match is weak. Rows give clone size only sometimes, using once, few, many, or a class for an expanded clone.

j_gene | d_gene | abundance | v_gene | CDR3aa | CDR3nt
TRBJ2-2 | TRBD2 | NA | TRBV7-9 | CSSSLGASGSQTGELFF | TGTTCCAGCAGCTTAGGGGCTAGCGGGAGTCAAACCGGGGAGCTGTTTTTT
TRBJ1-1 | NA | NA | TRBV18 | CASSPGENTEAFF | TGTGCCAGCTCACCAGGAGAGAACACTGAAGCTTTCTTT
TRBJ2-1 | TRBD2 | NA | TRBV7-9 | CASSLGSAGAYNEQFF | TGTGCCAGCAGCTTAGGTTCGGCGGGGGCCTACAATGAGCAGTTCTTC
TRBJ1-1 | NA | NA | TRBV7-2 | CASSTNLFMNTEAFF | TGTGCCAGCAGCACTAACTTGTTCATGAACACTGAAGCTTTCTTT
TRBJ2-3 | TRBD2 | few | TRBV4-1 | CASSQDMESGGTDTQYF | TGCGCCAGCAGCCAAGATATGGAAAGCGGGGGCACAGATACGCAGTATTTT
TRBJ1-5 | NA | NA | TRBV2 | CASTTRESNQPQHF | TGTGCCAGCACCACGCGGGAGAGCAATCAGCCCCAGCATTTT
TRBJ1-6 | TRBD1 | NA | TRBV4-3 | CASSLRQGNSPLHF | TGCGCCAGCAGCCTCCGACAGGGTAATTCACCCCTCCACTTT
TRBJ2-2 | NA | NA | TRBV4-3 | CASSQDPQGSTGELFF | TGCGCCAGCAGCCAAGATCCACAGGGATCAACCGGGGAGCTGTTTTTT
TRBJ1-2 | TRBD1 | NA | TRBV5-6 | CASSSGTGSYGYTF | TGTGCCAGCAGCTCCGGGACAGGATCCTATGGCTACACCTTC
TRBJ1-6 | NA | NA | TRBV2 | CASRGGISLHF | TGTGCCAGCAGAGGAGGGATTAGTCTCCACTTT
TRBJ2-3 | TRBD2 | NA | TRBV27 | CASSRTALAGVQYF | TGTGCCAGCAGCCGCACCGCACTAGCGGGGGTGCAGTATTTT
TRBJ1-1 | NA | NA | TRBV28 | CASSFIIWGRDTEAFF | TGTGCCAGCAGTTTTATAATTTGGGGCAGGGACACTGAAGCTTTCTTT
TRBJ1-2 | NA | NA | TRBV6-1 | CASRYGQHYGYTF | TGTGCCAGCAGGTACGGACAGCACTATGGCTACACCTTC
TRBJ1-5 | TRBD1 | NA | TRBV18 | CASSPSTGVNQPQHF | TGTGCCAGCTCACCATCAACAGGGGTGAATCAGCCCCAGCATTTT
TRBJ1-1 | NA | once | TRBV6-1 | CASSADRGTEAFF | TGTGCCAGCAGTGCTGATCGGGGAACTGAAGCTTTCTTT
TRBJ2-7 | NA | NA | TRBV11-1 | CASSALRSRGEQYF | TGTGCCAGCAGCGCTCTTCGGTCTCGCGGCGAGCAGTACTTC
TRBJ2-1 | TRBD2 | NA | TRBV6-1 | CASSASRGDADNEQFF | TGTGCCAGCAGTGCATCCCGGGGGGACGCCGACAATGAGCAGTTCTTC